The source of this TCR beta chain is a study of T cell repertoires in cytomegalovirus infection. Overall study: Based on public TCR beta signatures, there were indications of CMV infection and of a matching HLA type. Study results and caveats: Cumulative frequency of public TCR beta families picked out carriers of CMV plus the relevant HLA. Ex vivo responses were dominated by HLA-C-restricted CMV-specific TCR beta clonotypes.

Germline V gives CDR1 SGHRS, CDR2 YFSETQ. The CDR3 contains 14 residues. This clonotype was picked up one time. Its antigen is currently unknown. One end of the junction varies from germline; a read error may be responsible. TCRdb ran MiXCR on the reads and lists one entry per CDR3 protein. The table includes around 740,000 distinct CDR3 sequences, roughly 35% detected once. This rearrangement joins TRBV5-1 to TRBJ1-2, with D possibly TRBD1 on 5 matching bases. What was sequenced was PBMCs. This receptor was identified in a human donor in good health (CMV status not recorded). Some clones in this sample may be carry-over from other donors' samples. CDR3 amino acids: CANSLPGTDYGYTF. CDR3 DNA: TGCGCCAACAGCTTGCCGGGGACTGACTATGGCTACACCTTC.